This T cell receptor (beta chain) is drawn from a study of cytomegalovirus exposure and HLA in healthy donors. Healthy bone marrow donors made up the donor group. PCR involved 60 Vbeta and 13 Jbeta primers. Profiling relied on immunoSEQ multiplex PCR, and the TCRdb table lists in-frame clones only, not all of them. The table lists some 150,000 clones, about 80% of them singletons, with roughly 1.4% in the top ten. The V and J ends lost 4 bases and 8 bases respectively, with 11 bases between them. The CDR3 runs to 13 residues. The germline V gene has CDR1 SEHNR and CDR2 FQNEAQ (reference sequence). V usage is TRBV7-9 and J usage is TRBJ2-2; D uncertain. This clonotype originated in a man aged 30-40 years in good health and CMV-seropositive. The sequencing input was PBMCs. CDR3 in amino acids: CASSSEMLGELFF. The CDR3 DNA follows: TGTGCCAGCAGCTCCGAGATGCTTGGGGAGCTGTTTTTT.